These T cell receptor beta chains were read from a single sample in a study of preoperative IRX-2 immunotherapy in early breast cancer. Generated by immunoSEQ multiplex PCR, the TCRdb table keeps only in-frame clones and is missing some. This table has roughly 99,000 clones, approximately 90% appearing once. The sample in question was tumor tissue, obtained after IRX-2 immunotherapy. Receptors originate from a human donor with breast cancer. The CDR3 runs from the conserved cysteine through the conserved F or W. D genes are given only for firm matches. Clone size, where shown, is once, few, many, or a class for clones that have expanded.

cdr3_nt	cdr3_aa	d_call	j_call	v_call	clone_size
TGCGCCAGCAGCTTATCCCGGGACAGCTCTGGGACCGAGACCCAGTACTTC	CASSLSRDSSGTETQYF	TRBD1	TRBJ2-5	TRBV5-1	-
TGTGCCAGCAGCTTAGGGGAGGTAACCTACGAGCAGTACTTC	CASSLGEVTYEQYF	-	TRBJ2-7	TRBV7-1	-
TGTGCCAGCTCACAACCATCTAACTATGGCTACACCTTC	CASSQPSNYGYTF	-	TRBJ1-2	TRBV18	once
TGTGCCAGCTCATTATACGGCTCCTATAATTCACCCCTCCACTTT	CASSLYGSYNSPLHF	-	TRBJ1-6	TRBV18	-
TGCGCCAGCAGCTTGGAGAGGATTAATGAAAAACTGTTTTTT	CASSLERINEKLFF	-	TRBJ1-4	TRBV5-1	-
TGTGCCTGGACGGGACAGGGTAATCAGCCCCAGCATTTT	CAWTGQGNQPQHF	TRBD1	TRBJ1-5	TRBV30	-
TGTGCCAGCAGCCTACCGTGGGTAGCGGGGGGGCAGGAGCAGTACTTC	CASSLPWVAGGQEQYF	TRBD2	TRBJ2-7	TRBV28	-
TGTGCCAGCAGTGACAGGAGGCGCACAGATACGCAGTATTTT	CASSDRRRTDTQYF	-	TRBJ2-3	TRBV9	-
TGCGCCAGCAGCTTGGGACTTGGGACAGATGAAAAACTGTTTTTT	CASSLGLGTDEKLFF	TRBD1	TRBJ1-4	TRBV5-1	few
TGTGCCTGGAGTGTTCTGTTCCAGCGGGGCTACACCTTC	CAWSVLFQRGYTF	-	TRBJ1-2	TRBV30	-
TGTGCCAGCAGCTTAGTCCTTGGGGGGGGCGGAGAGACCCAGTACTTC	CASSLVLGGGGETQYF	-	TRBJ2-5	TRBV11-3	-
TGCGCCAGCAGCTTGGGGGGGTTTAGCACAGATACGCAGTATTTT	CASSLGGFSTDTQYF	-	TRBJ2-3	TRBV5-1	-
TGCGCCAGCAGCTTAGCGGGGGCGTCTGGGGCCAACGTCCTGACTTTC	CASSLAGASGANVLTF	TRBD2	TRBJ2-6	TRBV5-1	-
TGTGCCAGCTCACTACAGTTAGGCGACGGTTCACCCCTCCACTTT	CASSLQLGDGSPLHF	-	TRBJ1-6	TRBV18	-
TGCGCCAGCAGCTTGGCCTATGGGTCGGGGGACGAAAAACTGTTTTTT	CASSLAYGSGDEKLFF	-	TRBJ1-4	TRBV5-1	-
TGCAGCGCACGGGATAGCAATCAGCCCCAGCATTTT	CSARDSNQPQHF	-	TRBJ1-5	TRBV29-1	-
TGCGCCAGCAGCCCAGGGACAGGAAGCACAGATACGCAGTATTTT	CASSPGTGSTDTQYF	TRBD1	TRBJ2-3	TRBV5-1	-
TGTGCCAGCTCGTTTGGGACTAGCGGCTACAATGAGCAGTTCTTC	CASSFGTSGYNEQFF	TRBD2	TRBJ2-1	TRBV18	-
TGTGCCTGGACGGCAGATGAAAAACTGTTTTTT	CAWTADEKLFF	-	TRBJ1-4	TRBV30	-
TGTGCCAGTAGAGTATTAGCCAGCGGAAAACTGTTTTTT	CASRVLASGKLFF	-	TRBJ1-4	TRBV19	-
TGCGCCAGCAGTGAGGGGGACAGGGGGGAAGCTTTCTTT	CASSEGDRGEAFF	TRBD1	TRBJ1-1	TRBV10-1	-
TGTGCCAGCAGCTTGGTCCCCAGGGGGGGTACTGAAGCTTTCTTT	CASSLVPRGGTEAFF	TRBD1	TRBJ1-1	TRBV11-3	-
TGTGCCAGCAGGAAAGGGACAGATAATAGCAATCAGCCTCAGCATTTT	CASRKGTDNSNQPQHF	TRBD1	TRBJ1-5	TRBV7-7	-
TGTGCCAGCAGCCAGACCGGAGGGGGCACTGAAGCTTTCTTT	CASSQTGGGTEAFF	-	TRBJ1-1	TRBV11-3	-
TGTGCCAGCAGCCAAGCCTCGGGCGGAGATCAGCCCCAGCATTTT	CASSQASGGDQPQHF	-	TRBJ1-5	TRBV7-7	-
TGTGCCAGCAGCCCTCAATACATGAACACTGAAGCTTTCTTT	CASSPQYMNTEAFF	-	TRBJ1-1	TRBV7-6	-
TGTGCCAGCTCAATGAACACCGGGGAGCTGTTTTTT	CASSMNTGELFF	-	TRBJ2-2	TRBV18	-
TGTGCCAGCAGCTTGGGGACAGGGAGCAATTCACCCCTCCACTTT	CASSLGTGSNSPLHF	TRBD1	TRBJ1-6	TRBV11-3	-
TGCGCCAGCAAGGGACAGGGGGCAGAAGGCTACACCTTC	CASKGQGAEGYTF	TRBD1	TRBJ1-2	TRBV10-2	few
TGTGCCTACCAAGGGATTCTCTCTGAAGCTTTCTTT	CAYQGILSEAFF	-	TRBJ1-1	TRBV30	-
TGTGCCACCAGCAGGGACAGGGGGATACAGCCCCAGCATTTT	CATSRDRGIQPQHF	TRBD1	TRBJ1-5	TRBV15	-
TGTGCCAGCATGAGCACCTTGATGACCCAGTACTTC	CASMSTLMTQYF	-	TRBJ2-5	TRBV6-8	few
TGCGCCAGCAGCCTAATAGGGGGGAACACTGAAGCTTTCTTT	CASSLIGGNTEAFF	-	TRBJ1-1	TRBV5-1	-
TGCGCCAGCAGCTTCAATGGTAATGAAAAACTGTTTTTT	CASSFNGNEKLFF	-	TRBJ1-4	TRBV23-1	-
TGTGCCAGCAGCCCGAGGCAGGGGGTGAACACTGAAGCTTTCTTT	CASSPRQGVNTEAFF	TRBD1	TRBJ1-1	TRBV14	-
TGTGCCAGCAGTGTCTCGGCGGGACGCGATGAGCAGTTCTTC	CASSVSAGRDEQFF	-	TRBJ2-1	TRBV28	few
TGCGCCAGCAGCTTTGAGGAAGGGTTAGGGACTGAAGCTTTCTTT	CASSFEEGLGTEAFF	-	TRBJ1-1	TRBV5-1	-
TGCGCCAGCAGTACCGGGACACCCAATGAAAAACTGTTTTTT	CASSTGTPNEKLFF	-	TRBJ1-4	TRBV4-1	-
TGTGCCAGCTCACGAGGGAGTAATGAAAAACTGTTTTTT	CASSRGSNEKLFF	-	TRBJ1-4	TRBV25-1	-
TGCGCCAGCAGTGAGTCTCAGGGTACAGATACGCAGTATTTT	CASSESQGTDTQYF	-	TRBJ2-3	TRBV10-1	-
TGTGCCAGTAGTTCTGGGAGATTCTATGGCTACACCTTC	CASSSGRFYGYTF	-	TRBJ1-2	TRBV19	-
TGTGCCAGCTCACCATCCGGGACAGCCAATTCACCCCTCCACTTT	CASSPSGTANSPLHF	TRBD1	TRBJ1-6	TRBV18	once
TGCGCCAGCAGCTTGTTGACAGACTATAATTCACCCCTCCACTTT	CASSLLTDYNSPLHF	-	TRBJ1-6	TRBV5-1	-
TGCAGCGCTCAACAGGAAGAGGGTGGCTACACCTTC	CSAQQEEGGYTF	-	TRBJ1-2	TRBV29-1	-
TGTGCCAGCAGTGAAGAGGTCAGGGGGTCTGGCGGGGAGCTGTTTTTT	CASSEEVRGSGGELFF	TRBD1	TRBJ2-2	TRBV6-1	-
TGCGCCAGCAGCTCACTAGTGGGGAATAATAAAAAACTGTTTTTT	CASSSLVGNNKKLFF	-	TRBJ1-4	TRBV5-1	-